The clone carrying this T cell receptor beta chain was detected only a few times. Its antigen is undetermined. One entry per CDR3 protein results from TCRdb running MiXCR on the 5' RACE reads. This sample has about 340,000 distinct CDR3 sequences, with under 8.5% found just once. These data come from a study of CD8 T cells in ankylosing spondylitis. Study conclusions and caveats: A TCR beta motif of 7 to 9 highly homologous variants seemed to mark ankylosing spondylitis blood. Significant enrichment of disease-linked clones was reportedly seen in matched ankylosing spondylitis synovial fluid.

This CDR3 has 18 residues. V was shortened by 5 bases and J by 2 bases, with 22 bases between the two germline ends. CDR1 and CDR2 (germline): LGHNA, YSLEER. What was sequenced was blood, either unsorted or a sorted T cell fraction (not recorded which). The clonotype comes from a male donor with ankylosing spondylitis. The chain is built from TRBV4-3 and TRBJ2-1, with no clear D. CDR3 DNA: TGCGCCAGCAGCGAAGGAACCTTCGTGCAGCGACCCTACAATGAGCAGTTCTTC. Translating it yields CASSEGTFVQRPYNEQFF.